Below are 25 T cell receptor beta chains sequenced from a single sample in a study of tumor-infiltrating lymphocytes in primary liver carcinoma. A constant-region primer served to make TCR beta cDNA from around 500 ng total RNA. Slightly modified ARM-PCR, run as three nested multiplex PCR rounds, produced the TCR beta libraries. TRBV1-TRBV30 forward primers paired with a C-beta reverse primer drove the first two PCR rounds, 10 cycles each. TCRdb re-analysed the multiplex PCR reads in MiXCR, keeping a single row per CDR3 protein. The sample includes approximately 30,000 distinct CDR3 sequences, around 66% of them seen just once. Without any cell sorting, roughly 20-32 mg of bulk tissue yielded co-extracted RNA and DNA. The specimen sequenced was liver tumor tissue from sampling region 3. Noted subset: tumor region T3, left-lateral pole. All receptors derive from a woman under 40 with primary liver carcinoma and hepatitis B virus infection.

Comment on this clonotype: A much larger clone differs by one base, so this may be a read error. The chain recombines TRBV12-3 or TRBV12-4 with TRBJ2-1; D is uncertain. CDR3 length equals 13 residues. V was trimmed by 3 bases and J by 6 bases, leaving 9 bases between them. The CDR3 reads CASSFGRVNEQFF. The CDR3 coding sequence is TGTGCCAGCAGTTTCGGCCGAGTCAATGAGCAGTTCTTC.

Remarks on this clonotype: Sequence at one end of the junction differs from germline and may be a read error. The chain has TRBV7-9 and TRBJ2-4; a weak D match, TRBD2 (5 bases). The CDR3 covers 16 residues. CDR1 and CDR2 from the germline V gene are SEHNR and FQNEAQ (reference sequence). This CDR3 reads CVSSPFSEATKNIQYF. The CDR3 DNA reads as TGTGTCAGCAGCCCCTTCTCGGAGGCGACCAAAAACATTCAGTACTTC. The full variable domain, its missing parts supplied by reference TRBV7-9 and TRBJ2-4, is DTGVSQNPRHKITKRGQNVTFRCDPISEHNRLYWYRQTLGQGPEFLTYFQNEAQLEKSRLLSDRFSAERPKGSFSTLEIQRTEQGDSAMYLCVSSPFSEATKNIQYFGAGTRLSVL.

This clonotype appeared many times. The chain recombines TRBV6-5 with TRBJ2-1, with D maybe TRBD2 (5 bases). The CDR3 covers 16 residues. In germline, CDR1 is MNHEY, CDR2 SVGAGI. Trimming removed 2 bases at V and 4 bases at J, with 15 bases between. Here the CDR3 reads CASSYRPAVDYNEQFF. Written as DNA, the CDR3 is TGTGCCAGCAGTTACCGTCCAGCGGTGGATTACAATGAGCAGTTCTTC.

J is TRBJ2-1 and V is TRBV28; the D gene is possibly TRBD2 (5 bases). Germline V gene data show CDR1 as MDHEN and CDR2 as SYDVKM. V lost 6 bases, J lost 7 bases, and 16 bases lay in between. There are 14 residues in the CDR3. In DNA, the CDR3 is TGTGCCAGCAGCCGCGCCCGGGGATCAAATGAGCAGTTCTTC. Translating gives CASSRARGSNEQFF.

Comments on this clonotype: A much larger clone differs from this one at a single base, so this may be a read error. This chain uses TRBV6-1 with TRBJ2-7; 8 bases agree with TRBD2. This CDR3 comprises 16 residues. Germline loops: CDR1 MNHNS, CDR2 SASEGT. CDR3 sequence (DNA): TGTACCAGCAGTGAAGGGGGTACCGGGAGGGCCCACGAGCAGTACTTC. As protein: CTSSEGGTGRAHEQYF.

This clonotype showed up many times. The gene calls are TRBV20-1 and TRBJ2-1; TRBD2 might be the D (6 bases). Trimming removed 2 bases from V and 4 bases from J, with 12 bases in between. The CDR3 consists of 14 residues. Germline lookup yields CDR1 DFQATT and CDR2 SNEGSKA (reference sequence). The CDR3, as DNA: TGCAGTGCTAGATTAGCGGTAGGATACAATGAGCAGTTCTTC. Its translation: CSARLAVGYNEQFF.

There are many counts of this clonotype. The chain has TRBV9 and TRBJ2-7; the D gene is possibly TRBD2 (5 bases). The germline V gene encodes CDR1 SGDLS and CDR2 YYNGEE. CDR3 size: 16 residues. Between the trimmed V and J ends, which lost 4 bases and 7 bases, there was a span of 24 bases. The DNA of the CDR3 is TGTGCCAGCAGCCCTTCCAGGCTTCCTCGGGGTAGTGAGCAGTACTTC. This sequence encodes CASSPSRLPRGSEQYF.

This clonotype was seen repeatedly, ten times or more. CDR3 sequence: CSVDLEGRGNEQFF. Here the CDR3 DNA reads TGCAGCGTTGACCTGGAAGGTAGGGGAAATGAGCAGTTCTTC. The V and J genes are TRBV29-1 and TRBJ2-1; D may be TRBD1 (5 bases). V lost 3 bases, J lost 7 bases, and 16 bases lay in between. The CDR3 contains 14 residues. Germline V CDR1 and CDR2: SQVTM, ANQGSEA.

This clonotype was observed a few times. One junction end does not reproduce the germline sequence, and a read error may be involved. The V call is TRBV29-1, the J call TRBJ1-2; D ambiguous. Germline CDR1 and CDR2: SQVTM and ANQGSEA. CDR3 length: 11 amino acids. The DNA for the CDR3 is TGCAGCGTTGTGGCGGGAAATGGCTACATCTTC. Its translation is CSVVAGNGYIF.

This chain uses TRBV4-2 with TRBJ2-1; D is unclear. Germline CDR1 and CDR2: LGHNA and YNFKEQ. The CDR3 is 15 amino acids. The DNA for the CDR3 is TGTGTCAGTAGCCAAGAGACGCAATGGGCCAATGAGCAGTTCTTC. This sequence encodes CVSSQETQWANEQFF.

The rearrangement joins TRBV2 to TRBJ2-7; 9 nucleotides agree with TRBD2. Germline V gene data show CDR1 as SNHLY and CDR2 as FYNNEI. The J segment lost 9 bases and the V segment lost 4 bases, leaving 13 bases of the junction unmatched. This CDR3 is 15 amino acids long. In DNA, the CDR3 is TGTGCCAGCAGTGGGACTAGCGCTCAAGATTACAGGCAGTACTTC. Protein: CASSGTSAQDYRQYF.

Remarks on this clonotype: Germline is not matched at one junction end, which may reflect a read error. The chain couples TRBV11-2 to TRBJ2-3; D might be TRBD2 (7 bases). The CDR3 totals 17 residues. Germline V lookup: CDR1 SGHAT, CDR2 FQNNGV. The CDR3 bases are TGTGCCAGCAGCCATCTAGGGAGGGGGAGGCTCACAGATAGGCAGTATTTT. Protein product: CASSHLGRGRLTDRQYF. The full variable domain, its missing parts supplied by reference TRBV11-2 and TRBJ2-3, is EAGVAQSPRYKIIEKRQSVAFWCNPISGHATLYWYQQILGQGPKLLIQFQNNGVVDDSQLPKDRFSAERLKGVDSTLKIQPAKLEDSAVYLCASSHLGRGRLTDRQYFGPGTRLTVL.

This clonotype was recorded at least ten times. Its ends do not fully match the called genes, so a read error is possible. V and J are TRBV11-2 and TRBJ2-1; tentatively, D is TRBD2 (6 bases). CDR1 and CDR2 from the germline V gene are SGHAT and FQNNGV. The CDR3 is made up of 15 amino acids. The CDR3 DNA sequence: TGTGCCAGCAGTGCCGGGACGGTGGACTACAGTGAGCAGTTCTTC. Its translation is CASSAGTVDYSEQFF.

Turning to this clonotype: A much larger clone differs from this one at a single base, so this may be a read error. The J gene is TRBJ1-1, the V gene TRBV11-2; tentatively, D is TRBD1 (5 bases). The CDR3 loop spans 15 amino acids. V shed 0 bases and J shed 7 bases, with 15 bases lying between them. CDR1 and CDR2 (germline): SGHAT, FQNNGV. CDR3 sequence (DNA): TGTGCCAGCAGCTTAGAGAGGGGTGGCGGCATTGAAGCTTTCTTT. Protein: CASSLERGGGIEAFF.

In its sample, this clonotype was seen many times. The DNA for the CDR3 is TGTGCCAGCAGCTTACAGGTCGGGGAGCTGTTTTTT. This sequence encodes CASSLQVGELFF. This chain joins TRBV11-1 and TRBJ2-2; D gene unclear. The CDR3 totals 12 residues. V shed 2 bases and J shed 7 bases, with 5 bases lying between them. CDR1 and CDR2 from the germline V gene are SGHAT and FQDESV (reference sequence).

This clonotype was detected ten times or more. This may stem from a read error, because a much larger clone lies one nucleotide away. CDR3 sequence reads: CASGRRRNNEKPFF. The CDR3 DNA follows: TGTGCCAGCGGCCGAAGACGGAATAATGAAAAACCGTTTTTT. This chain links TRBV14 with TRBJ1-4; D not resolved. The CDR3 sequence is 14 residues long. Germline V lookup: CDR1 SGHDN, CDR2 FVKESK.

The chain combines TRBV28 with TRBJ1-5; 10 bases fit TRBD1. CDR1 and CDR2 (germline): MDHEN, SYDVKM. The CDR3 covers 15 residues. Here the CDR3 reads CVTRLRTGGNQPQHF. In DNA, the CDR3 is TGTGTCACCCGCCTCCGGACAGGGGGGAATCAGCCCCAGCATTTT.

This clonotype was recorded at least ten times. The V call is TRBV29-1, the J call TRBJ2-7, with D possibly being TRBD1 (5 bases). V was pared by 2 bases and J by 3 bases, with 8 bases between. The germline CDR1 and CDR2 sequences are SQVTM and ANQGSEA. The CDR3 runs 12 residues. CDR3 nucleotides: TGCAGCGTTGAAATAAGGGGCTACGAGCAGTACTTC. Encoded protein: CSVEIRGYEQYF.

Concerning this clonotype itself: A junction boundary mismatches the germline segment, possibly from a read error. The chain is built from TRBV11-2 and TRBJ2-1; D not certain. CDR1 SGHAT and CDR2 FQNNGV come from the germline V gene. CDR3 size: 14 residues. CDR3 protein: CDSSPDSRYRDQFF. In DNA form, the CDR3 reads TGTGACAGCAGTCCTGACTCGAGGTATAGGGATCAGTTCTTC.

This clonotype was counted many times. The J gene is TRBJ2-3, the V gene TRBV30; D unresolved. Trimming took 0 bases from V and 4 from J, leaving 5 bases between them. CDR3 length equals 12 residues. The germline V gene encodes CDR1 GTSNPN and CDR2 SVGIG (reference sequence). CDR3 nucleotides: TGTGCCTGGAGTGTACAGTCAGATACGCAGTATTTT. Translation: CAWSVQSDTQYF.

Concerning this clonotype itself: An end of the junction does not agree with germline; a read error may underlie this. This chain connects TRBV10-3 to TRBJ2-5; D not resolved. This CDR3 is built from 15 residues. Germline CDR1 reads ENHRY; CDR2 reads SYGVKD. This CDR3 reads CGINESATGQETQYF. CDR3 bases: TGTGGCATCAATGAGTCGGCTACCGGACAAGAGACCCAGTACTTC.

To note about this clonotype: Possible read error: a much larger clone is one base away. J is TRBJ1-1 and V is TRBV12-3 or TRBV12-4; D remains ambiguous. Trimming shortened V by 7 bases and J by 4 bases, and 10 bases separated the two germline ends. This CDR3 is 12 amino acids long. The CDR3 spells CASTRRITEAFF. The CDR3 bases are TGTGCCAGCACCAGACGGATCACTGAAGCTTTCTTT.

This clonotype was seen a few times. The rearrangement links TRBV19 to TRBJ1-5; no reliable D call. The CDR3 has 15 amino acids. Trimming removed 6 bases from V and 3 bases from J, with 15 bases in between. Germline loops: CDR1 LNHDA, CDR2 SQIVND (reference sequence). The DNA of the CDR3 is TGTGCCAGTAGCCTACAAGGACCCCACAATCAGCCCCAGCATTTT. This encodes CASSLQGPHNQPQHF. Complete variable domain (other parts from reference TRBV19 and TRBJ1-5): DGGITQSPKYLFRKEGQNVTLSCEQNLNHDAMYWYRQDPGQGLRLIYYSQIVNDFQKGDIAEGYSVSREKKESFPLTVTSAQKNPTAFYLCASSLQGPHNQPQHFGDGTRLSIL.

About this clonotype: One junction end does not reproduce the germline sequence, and a read error may be involved. The rearrangement joins TRBV11-2 to TRBJ1-2; D is perhaps TRBD1 (6 bases). Germline V gene lookup returns CDR1 SGHAT and CDR2 FQNNGV. The CDR3 has 15 amino acids. The chain's CDR3 is CASSLTIQGDGGDTF. As DNA, the CDR3 is TGTGCCAGCAGCTTAACCATACAGGGAGATGGTGGCGACACCTTC.

As for this clonotype: At one end the junction does not follow the germline gene, possibly because of a read error. The rearrangement links TRBV4-3 to TRBJ2-2, with TRBD2 matching 13 bases. This CDR3 spans 19 amino acids. Germline CDR1 reads LGHNA; CDR2 reads YSLEER. As DNA, the CDR3 is TGCGCCAGTAGCGTACTAGCGGGAGGGCCCCGTTCGAACACGGGGGACCTGTTTTTT. Residues: CASSVLAGGPRSNTGDLFF.